These 27 T cell receptor beta chains came from one sample sequenced in a study of shared clonotypes between healthy human individuals. Profiling relied on immunoSEQ multiplex PCR, and the TCRdb table lists in-frame clones only, not all of them. The sample has some 1 million clones, about 75% seen once; the top ten hold around 1.5%. The sample consisted of memory CD4+ T cells sorted from blood. Documented subset: CD45RA-negative fraction. The receptors come from a young man in good health.

The rearrangement links TRBV5-4 to TRBJ1-2; D perhaps matches TRBD1 (5 bases). V was clipped by 3 bases and J by 4 bases, with 16 bases between them. The CDR3 is 15 amino acids. Germline CDR1 is SGHNT and CDR2 is YYREEE (reference sequence). The CDR3 nucleotides read TGTGCCAGCAGCTCCGACAGCGCCAGTTCCTATGGCTACACCTTC. It specifies CASSSDSASSYGYTF.

This chain joins TRBV6-5 and TRBJ1-6; 8 bases are shared with TRBD1. The V segment lost 5 bases and the J segment 5 bases; nucleotides outside the gene matches: 5. Germline values: CDR1 MNHEY, CDR2 SVGAGI. The CDR3 runs to 15 residues. The CDR3 loop reads CASSRDRSDNSPLHF. In nucleotides, the CDR3 is TGTGCCAGCAGTCGGGACAGGTCTGATAATTCACCCCTCCACTTT.

This chain joins TRBV6-5 and TRBJ1-1; tentatively, D is TRBD1 (5 bases). CDR3 length equals 14 residues. Germline CDR1 and CDR2: MNHEY and SVGAGI. V dropped 4 bases and J dropped 0 bases, with 9 bases sitting between them. The CDR3 sequence: CASSSWGMNTEAFF. The CDR3 DNA sequence: TGTGCCAGCAGTTCCTGGGGGATGAACACTGAAGCTTTCTTT.

The chain links TRBV30 to TRBJ1-2; D uncertain. Trimming removed 5 bases from V and 8 bases from J, with 12 bases in between. The CDR3 consists of 11 residues. Germline-derived CDR1 and CDR2 are GTSNPN and SVGIG (reference sequence). In DNA, the CDR3 is TGTGCCTGGGCGCCGGCGATGGGCTACACCTTC. Translating gives CAWAPAMGYTF.

J is TRBJ2-1 and V is TRBV9; tentative D call: TRBD1 (6 bases). The CDR3 totals 15 residues. Germline V lookup: CDR1 SGDLS, CDR2 YYNGEE. Trimming took 5 bases from V and 6 from J, leaving 18 bases between them. CDR3 sequence: CASSRTGIVGNEQFF. CDR3 DNA: TGTGCCAGCAGTCGCACAGGGATAGTCGGCAATGAGCAGTTCTTC.

This clone was seen once. The chain is built from TRBV27 and TRBJ2-7, with D uncertain. V was cut by 5 bases and J by 2 bases, with 7 bases left in between. Germline CDR1 MNHEY, CDR2 SMNVEV (reference sequence). The CDR3 consists of 12 residues. DNA of the CDR3: TGTGCCAGCAGTCCGACCCCCTACGAGCAGTACTTC. Protein sequence: CASSPTPYEQYF.

The sample holds a few counts of this clone. J is TRBJ2-3 and V is TRBV28, with D possibly TRBD2 on 5 matching bases. Germline loops: CDR1 MDHEN, CDR2 SYDVKM. The germline V and J ends were trimmed by 11 bases and 4 bases, with 16 bases remaining between them. This CDR3 spans 13 amino acids. In DNA form, the CDR3 reads TGTGCCTGCCAATTTCGGGGTGCAGATACGCAGTATTTT. Its translation: CACQFRGADTQYF.

The rearrangement links TRBV30 to TRBJ2-3; no firm D call. This CDR3 is built from 11 residues. Trimming stripped 4 bases from V and 2 bases from J, with 4 bases between. Germline V gives CDR1 GTSNPN, CDR2 SVGIG (reference sequence). In DNA form, the CDR3 reads TGTGCCTGGACAGACACAGATACGCAGTATTTT. Protein product: CAWTDTDTQYF.

V and J are TRBV28 and TRBJ1-5, with no clear D. The CDR3 covers 15 residues. Germline CDR1 MDHEN, CDR2 SYDVKM. Between the trimmed V and J ends, which lost 3 bases and 0 bases, there was a span of 9 bases. The DNA of the CDR3 is TGTGCCAGCAGTTTCGGACGGTCTAGCAATCAGCCCCAGCATTTT. Translating it yields CASSFGRSSNQPQHF.

This chain joins TRBV7-8 and TRBJ1-2; D is perhaps TRBD1 (5 bases). Germline-derived CDR1 and CDR2 are SGHVS and FQNEAQ. The CDR3 has 15 residues. Trimming cost V 5 bases and J 4 bases, with 17 bases left between them. CDR3: CASSLRRDSVYGYTF. The CDR3 DNA reads as TGTGCCAGCAGCCTACGCCGGGACTCAGTCTATGGCTACACCTTC.

This clone has more than one count but fewer than ten. The chain's CDR3 is CASSLGRTTGANTEAFF. CDR3 coding DNA: TGCGCCAGCAGCTTGGGACGAACGACAGGGGCGAACACTGAAGCTTTCTTT. The chain carries TRBV5-1 and TRBJ1-1; 8 bases agree with TRBD1. Germline loops: CDR1 SGHRS, CDR2 YFSETQ. The V gene end was trimmed by 0 bases and the J gene end by 1 base; junction bases not matched to a gene: 8. This CDR3 contains 17 residues.

This clone came up a few times. The chain carries TRBV9 and TRBJ2-7, with 7 bases identical to TRBD2. J lost 2 bases, V lost 0 bases, and 5 bases had no gene match. Germline-derived CDR1 and CDR2 are SGDLS and YYNGEE. The CDR3 is 15 amino acids. The CDR3 DNA reads TGTGCCAGCAGCGTAGAGCCTAGCGGAGCCTACGAGCAGTACTTC. It is translated as CASSVEPSGAYEQYF.

The chain employs TRBV5-1 and TRBJ1-2; D is undetermined. V lost 4 bases, J lost 6 bases, and 22 bases lay in between. This CDR3 has 16 amino acids. The V gene's germline CDR1 is SGHRS and CDR2 YFSETQ. CDR3 amino acids: CASSPTSRVASDGYTF. Here the CDR3 DNA reads TGCGCCAGCAGCCCCACCTCGCGGGTCGCGAGCGATGGCTACACCTTC.

The chain carries TRBV19 and TRBJ2-5, with D unclear. The length of the CDR3 is 14 residues. Per the germline V gene, CDR1 is LNHDA and CDR2 is SQIVND (reference sequence). V shed 3 bases and J shed 5 bases, with 13 bases lying between them. CDR3 protein: CASSMESPWETQYF. The CDR3, as DNA: TGTGCCAGTAGTATGGAGAGCCCTTGGGAGACCCAGTACTTC.

This clone appeared a single time. The chain uses TRBV28 and TRBJ2-1, with TRBD1 identical over 7 bases. After removal of 8 bases from V and 7 bases from J, the junction contained 11 bases not matched to a gene. The germline CDR1 and CDR2 sequences are MDHEN and SYDVKM. This CDR3 spans 14 amino acids. CDR3 in amino acids: CASQTGQARNEQFF. CDR3 bases: TGTGCCAGCCAAACCGGACAGGCTAGGAATGAGCAGTTCTTC. The full variable domain, in which reference TRBV28 and TRBJ2-1 provide the parts outside the CDR3, is DVKVTQSSRYLVKRTGEKVFLECVQDMDHENMFWYRQDPGLGLRLIYFSYDVKMKEKGDIPEGYSVSREKKERFSLILESASTNQTSMYLCASQTGQARNEQFFGPGTRLTVL.

This chain connects TRBV19 to TRBJ2-7; D uncertain. Trimming took off 4 bases at V and 6 bases at J, with 16 bases between the two ends. The CDR3 is 14 amino acids. CDR1 and CDR2 (germline): LNHDA, SQIVND (reference sequence). CDR3 in amino acids: CASSSELLPGEQYF. The CDR3, as DNA: TGTGCCAGTAGTAGCGAGCTACTCCCGGGCGAGCAGTACTTC.

Ten or more counts support this clone. This chain links TRBV21-1 with TRBJ1-5; the D call of TRBD1 is as the table states it, not checked on the DNA. TRBV21-1 is a listed pseudogene. This CDR3 has 15 residues. The CDR3 DNA reads as TGTGCCACCCTTGTCCCTGACAGTCAAAACCAGCCCCAGCATTTT. As protein: CATLVPDSQNQPQHF.

CDR3 amino acids: CASYSQGLAYNEQFF. CDR3 DNA: TGTGCCAGCTATTCTCAGGGACTAGCCTACAATGAGCAGTTCTTC. The chain links TRBV28 to TRBJ2-1; 8 bases align to TRBD2. The CDR3 has 15 residues. Losses at the gene ends were 8 bases for V and 2 bases for J; bases not matched to a gene: 8. Germline CDR1 MDHEN, CDR2 SYDVKM.

This sequence joins TRBV9 and TRBJ1-1; the D is unclear. The V and J ends lost 4 bases and 4 bases respectively, with 11 bases between them. The CDR3 spans 13 residues. Germline-derived CDR1 and CDR2 are SGDLS and YYNGEE. The CDR3 sequence: CASSFNWLTEAFF. CDR3 DNA sequence: TGTGCCAGCAGCTTCAATTGGCTCACTGAAGCTTTCTTT.

This clone appeared a few times. This chain joins TRBV19 and TRBJ1-5, with 9 bases fitting TRBD1. This CDR3 comprises 16 residues. Germline V gene lookup returns CDR1 LNHDA and CDR2 SQIVND (reference sequence). V was pared by 5 bases and J by 2 bases, with 7 bases of the junction left unmatched. The CDR3 DNA follows: TGTGCCAGTAGTCCCCGGACAGGGGATGGCAATCAGCCCCAGCATTTT. Its translation: CASSPRTGDGNQPQHF.

The chain employs TRBV2 and TRBJ2-6; TRBD2 matches 11 bases. The V segment lost 6 bases and the J segment 0 bases; nucleotides outside the gene matches: 7. CDR1 is SNHLY and CDR2 is FYNNEI in the germline V gene. The CDR3 is made up of 18 amino acids. The CDR3 nucleotides are TGTGCCAGCAGGTTACTAGCGGGGGCTACCTCTGGGGCCAACGTCCTGACTTTC. It yields the protein CASRLLAGATSGANVLTF.

This sequence joins TRBV5-1 and TRBJ2-3, with 7 nucleotides matching TRBD1. The CDR3 extends over 15 amino acids. V lost 3 bases, J lost 1 base, and 5 bases stayed unmatched. Germline V CDR1 and CDR2: SGHRS, YFSETQ. The DNA of the CDR3 is TGCGCCAGCAGCTCGACAGGGTTACGCACAGATACGCAGTATTTT. Residues: CASSSTGLRTDTQYF.

Concerning this clone: This sample also contains other DNA sequences that code for the same CDR3. V gene TRBV11-3 combines with J gene TRBJ2-1; possibly TRBD1 for D (5 bases). V lost 1 base, J lost 0 bases, and 7 bases lay in between. CDR3 length: 15 amino acids. The V gene's germline CDR1 is SGHNT and CDR2 YENEEA. CDR3 in DNA: TGTGCCAGCAGCTTAGCCCAGGGCTCCTACAATGAGCAGTTCTTC. It specifies CASSLAQGSYNEQFF.

The V and J genes are TRBV19 and TRBJ1-1; 8 bases line up with TRBD1. The germline V gene encodes CDR1 LNHDA and CDR2 SQIVND (reference sequence). The ends lost 2 bases at V and 4 bases at J; junction bases unmatched: 3. The CDR3 contains 14 residues. The CDR3 loop is CASSIQGAPTEAFF. Here the CDR3 DNA reads TGTGCCAGTAGTATACAGGGGGCGCCCACTGAAGCTTTCTTT.

V usage is TRBV29-1 and J usage is TRBJ1-1; no firm D call. Germline V lookup: CDR1 SQVTM, CDR2 ANQGSEA. The CDR3 sequence is 12 residues long. Trimming took off 6 bases at V and 7 bases at J, with 15 bases between the two ends. The CDR3 DNA is TGCAGCGTCCTGATTCCGGGATTTGAAGCTTTCTTT. Translation gives CSVLIPGFEAFF.

V and J are TRBV12-5 and TRBJ2-2; 7 nucleotides match TRBD1. V shed 2 bases, J shed 1 base, and the junction held 7 bases outside the gene matches. CDR1 is LGHNT, CDR2 FRNRAP, per germline. This CDR3 comprises 17 residues. CDR3 nucleotides: TGTGCTAGTGGTTTGAGAGGTCGGACAGGGAACACCGGGGAGCTGTTTTTT. The encoded protein is CASGLRGRTGNTGELFF.

This chain connects TRBV27 to TRBJ1-5; 9 nucleotides agree with TRBD1. The CDR3 length is 19 residues. Per the germline V gene, CDR1 is MNHEY and CDR2 is SMNVEV (reference sequence). The V gene end was trimmed by 3 bases and the J gene end by 0 bases; junction bases not matched to a gene: 12. The chain's CDR3 is CASSLRGQGSSGSNQPQHF. In DNA form, the CDR3 reads TGTGCCAGCAGTTTGCGAGGACAGGGGAGTTCGGGTAGCAATCAGCCCCAGCATTTT.